Listed below are T cell receptor beta chains from one sample, sequenced in a study of OX40 agonist ivuxolimab in advanced cancers. Only in-frame clones appear in the TCRdb table, and some are missing; sequencing was by immunoSEQ multiplex PCR. The sample yields approximately 94,000 clones, approximately 89% seen once. Source: CD4+ or CD8+ T cells sorted from blood, taken in a trial of the OX40 agonist ivuxolimab. These receptor sequences come from an adult with an advanced solid tumor such as melanoma, head and neck, liver or kidney cancer. The CDR3 runs from the conserved cysteine through the conserved F or W. D genes are given only for firm matches. The size entry is marked missing in some rows and otherwise reads once, few, many or a size class.

D gene,clone size,V gene,J gene,CDR3 DNA,CDR3 protein
TRBD2,.,TRBV4-1,TRBJ2-1,TGCGCCAGCAGCCAAATCCTTAGACTAGCGGAGACCCACGAGCAGTTCTTC,CASSQILRLAETHEQFF
TRBD1,.,TRBV16,TRBJ1-4,TGTGCCAGCAGCCGCGCCCGGGACAGGCAAGGAAAACTGTTTTTT,CASSRARDRQGKLFF
TRBD1,.,TRBV5-6,TRBJ1-2,TGTGCCAGCAGCTTACGACAGGGGCAAGGGTATGGCTACACCTTC,CASSLRQGQGYGYTF
.,few,TRBV30,TRBJ1-1,TGTGCCTGGAGTGTAACGTACACTGAAGCTTTCTTT,CAWSVTYTEAFF
TRBD1,.,TRBV30,TRBJ1-1,TGTGCCCGCGGACAGGTGAACACTGAAGCTTTCTTT,CARGQVNTEAFF
TRBD1,.,TRBV19,TRBJ2-5,TGTGCCAGTAGTATGGGACAGGGTAACCAAGAGACCCAGTACTTC,CASSMGQGNQETQYF
.,.,TRBV11-1,TRBJ2-5,TGTGCCAGCAGCCGTACGAGTGGCCTCCAAGAGACCCAGTACTTC,CASSRTSGLQETQYF
.,.,TRBV5-6,TRBJ2-2,TGTGCCAGCAGCTTGTACTGGGGGCCTAGGTCCGGGGAGCTGTTTTTT,CASSLYWGPRSGELFF
.,.,TRBV4-3,TRBJ2-6,TGCGCCAGCAGCCAGGGTTCCCGCTCTGGGGCCAACGTCCTGACTTTC,CASSQGSRSGANVLTF
.,.,TRBV9,TRBJ2-5,TGTGCCAGCTCAAGGGACTTTCAAGAGACCCAGTACTTC,CASSRDFQETQYF
.,.,TRBV4-1,TRBJ2-3,TGCGCCAGCAGCCCACTAGCTTTAAGCACAGATACGCAGTATTTT,CASSPLALSTDTQYF
TRBD2,.,TRBV11-3,TRBJ2-4,TGTGCCAGCAGCCGCCGACTAGCGGGAGGGCCTTTAGCCAAAAACATTCAGTACTTC,CASSRRLAGGPLAKNIQYF
TRBD2,.,TRBV15,TRBJ2-5,TGTGCCACCAGCCGTACACCGGGACTAGCGGGACTAGAGACCCAGTACTTC,CATSRTPGLAGLETQYF
.,.,TRBV19,TRBJ2-7,TGTGCCAGTAGCGGCGTTGAGGCCGCCCTCGGCGAGCAGTACTTC,CASSGVEAALGEQYF
.,.,TRBV29-1,TRBJ2-6,TGCAGCGTTGAGTCTGGGGCCAACGTCCTGACTTTC,CSVESGANVLTF
TRBD2,.,TRBV7-2,TRBJ2-3,TGTGCCAGCAGTCGCGCTAGCGGGACGGGTAGAGATACGCAGTATTTT,CASSRASGTGRDTQYF
.,.,TRBV4-2,TRBJ2-7,TGTGCCAGCAGCCAAGATCGAATCCGTACCTACGAGCAGTACTTC,CASSQDRIRTYEQYF
TRBD2,.,TRBV29-1,TRBJ2-1,TGCAGCGTTGTACTAGCGGTTTACAATGAGCAGTTCTTC,CSVVLAVYNEQFF
.,.,TRBV11-3,TRBJ1-1,TGTGCCAGCAGCTTGGGCGGAAACACTGAAGCTTTCTTT,CASSLGGNTEAFF
TRBD2,.,TRBV28,TRBJ2-3,TGTGCCAGCAGACTACAGGGTAGACTAGCGGGAGGGTCAGATACGCAGTATTTT,CASRLQGRLAGGSDTQYF
TRBD2,.,TRBV5-4,TRBJ2-1,TGTGCCAGCAGCACACAGCGGGGGGGTAATGAGCAGTTCTTC,CASSTQRGGNEQFF
.,.,TRBV18,TRBJ2-5,TGTGCCAGCTCACCGGGGCAGGAAGAGACCCAGTACTTC,CASSPGQEETQYF
.,.,TRBV5-1,TRBJ2-1,TGCGCCAGCAGCTTGAGGCAGGGAGAGGGTGAGCAGTTCTTC,CASSLRQGEGEQFF
.,.,TRBV2,TRBJ1-2,TGTGCCAGCAGTACAGACGGGAATTACTATGGCTACACCTTC,CASSTDGNYYGYTF
.,.,TRBV30,TRBJ2-7,TGTGCCTGGAGTGCGACAGCCTACGAGCAGTACTTC,CAWSATAYEQYF
.,.,TRBV15,TRBJ1-2,TGTGCCACCAGCAGAGATCCCGGGGACCCTGTCCATGGCTACACCTTC,CATSRDPGDPVHGYTF
.,.,TRBV29-1,TRBJ2-7,TGCAGCGTTTTACAGGGCGGCAGGTCCTACGAGCAGTACTTC,CSVLQGGRSYEQYF
TRBD1,.,TRBV19,TRBJ1-4,TGTGCCAGTAGTATGGGGGGACAGGGGGACGAAAAACTGTTTTTT,CASSMGGQGDEKLFF